These T cell receptor beta chains were read from a single sample in a study of T cell clonotyping in hematopoietic cell transplantation. The table came from immunoSEQ multiplex PCR; TCRdb's copy has only in-frame clones and leaves some out. This table holds about a thousand clones, 90% to 95% found once. Specimen: peripheral blood mononuclear cells, collected 180 days after allogeneic stem cell transplant. The receptors here all came from a male patient aged 60-70 years who had an allogeneic stem cell transplant from an unrelated donor, so T cells may come from the graft donor. Some clones in this sample may be carry-over from other donors' samples. The CDR3 runs from the conserved cysteine through the conserved F or W. A D gene is named only where the DNA matches it firmly. The size entry is marked missing in some rows and otherwise reads once, few, many or a size class.

abundance	v_gene	len	d_gene	j_gene	CDR3nt	CDR3aa
.	TRBV9	12	.	TRBJ2-7	TGTGCCAGCGGAAGCTTATTGCGCGAGCAGTACTTC	CASGSLLREQYF
once	TRBV6-5	14	.	TRBJ2-5	TGTGCCAGCACTGAACTCGGGAGAGGGGAGACCCAGTACTTC	CASTELGRGETQYF
.	TRBV29-1	17	TRBD1	TRBJ2-7	TGCAGCGTTGAAAAAGTCACCCCCACAGGGGGCACCTACGAGCAGTACTTC	CSVEKVTPTGGTYEQYF
.	TRBV11-3	14	.	TRBJ1-3	TGTGCCAGCAGCTTGGACGGAACCAGAAACACCATATATTTT	CASSLDGTRNTIYF
.	TRBV5-1	14	.	TRBJ1-4	TGCGCCAGCAGCACCGCCCGGGGGAACGAAAAACTGTTTTTT	CASSTARGNEKLFF
.	TRBV27	16	.	TRBJ2-1	TGTGCCAGCAGAACGAGAATTACCCCAACCTACAATGAGCAGTTCTTC	CASRTRITPTYNEQFF
.	TRBV6-5	13	TRBD2	TRBJ2-5	TGTGCCAGCAGTCTCAGCGGGACTGAGACCCAGTACTTC	CASSLSGTETQYF
.	TRBV4-1	13	.	TRBJ1-2	TGCGCCAGCAGCCTTGGTGGGTTTCGGGGCTACACCTTC	CASSLGGFRGYTF
once	TRBV19	11	.	TRBJ2-7	TGTGCCAGTAGTACCGGGACCCAGCAGTACTTC	CASSTGTQQYF
.	TRBV2	16	.	TRBJ1-2	TGTGCCAGCAGTGATTTGGGGCACTCCCCTAACTATGGCTACACCTTC	CASSDLGHSPNYGYTF
.	TRBV13	13	.	TRBJ2-5	TGTGCCAGCAGCTTAGGCCTTACAGAGACCCAGTACTTC	CASSLGLTETQYF
.	TRBV11-2	15	TRBD1	TRBJ1-6	TGTGCCAGCAGCGCCGGACAGGGGGAAAATTCACCCCTCCACTTT	CASSAGQGENSPLHF
.	TRBV2	14	.	TRBJ1-1	TGTGCCAGCAGTACGCGGACGGCCCTCACTGAAGCTTTCTTT	CASSTRTALTEAFF
.	TRBV5-4	12	TRBD2	TRBJ2-1	TGTGCCAGCCTAGCGGGAGAAAATGAGCAGTTCTTC	CASLAGENEQFF
.	TRBV5-4	17	.	TRBJ2-7	TGTGCCAGCAGCTTTAAGAGGGGCGGATACGTGGTGGACGAGCAGTACTTC	CASSFKRGGYVVDEQYF
.	TRBV29-1	13	.	TRBJ2-1	TGCAGCGTTGGAAGCGGAGGGGACAATGAGCAGTTCTTC	CSVGSGGDNEQFF
.	TRBV6-1	12	TRBD1	TRBJ1-5	TGTGCCAGCCAGGGGGCTTCCCTGGCACAGCATTTT	CASQGASLAQHF
.	TRBV6-6	12	.	TRBJ2-7	TGTGCCAGCAGCCGCGAAGTGGGGGAGCAGTACTTC	CASSREVGEQYF
.	TRBV6-1	14	TRBD1	TRBJ2-1	TGTGCCAGCGCGTTTGACAGGGGACACAATGAGCAGTTCTTC	CASAFDRGHNEQFF
.	TRBV19	17	.	TRBJ2-6	TGTGCCAGTAGTATTGAGGGATGGAGGTGGGGGGCCAACGTCCTGACTTTC	CASSIEGWRWGANVLTF
.	TRBV11-2	18	TRBD1	TRBJ2-2	TGTGCCAGCAGACGATGGGGACAGGGTCCCTCGGACACCGGGGAGCTGTTTTTT	CASRRWGQGPSDTGELFF
.	TRBV6-1	16	TRBD2	TRBJ2-1	TGTGCCAGCAGTGAAGGGGTCAGCGGGGGGCAGGAACGGCAGTTCTTC	CASSEGVSGGQERQFF
.	TRBV7-9	14	TRBD1	TRBJ2-7	TGTGCCAGCACCGTAGGACAGGGGCCCCACGAGCAGTACTTC	CASTVGQGPHEQYF
.	TRBV30	11	.	TRBJ2-7	TGTGCCTGGAGTCAGGGCTACGAGCAGTACTTC	CAWSQGYEQYF
.	TRBV7-2	16	.	TRBJ1-2	TGTGCCAGCAGCGGGACACATCGGGCAAACCTCTATGGCTACACCTTC	CASSGTHRANLYGYTF
.	TRBV5-8	14	.	TRBJ2-7	TGTGCCAGCAGCGTCCGGGACACCAACTACGAGCAGTACTTC	CASSVRDTNYEQYF
.	TRBV5-6	14	.	TRBJ1-5	TGTGCCAGCAGCTTGGACGGCATCAATCAGCCCCAGCATTTT	CASSLDGINQPQHF